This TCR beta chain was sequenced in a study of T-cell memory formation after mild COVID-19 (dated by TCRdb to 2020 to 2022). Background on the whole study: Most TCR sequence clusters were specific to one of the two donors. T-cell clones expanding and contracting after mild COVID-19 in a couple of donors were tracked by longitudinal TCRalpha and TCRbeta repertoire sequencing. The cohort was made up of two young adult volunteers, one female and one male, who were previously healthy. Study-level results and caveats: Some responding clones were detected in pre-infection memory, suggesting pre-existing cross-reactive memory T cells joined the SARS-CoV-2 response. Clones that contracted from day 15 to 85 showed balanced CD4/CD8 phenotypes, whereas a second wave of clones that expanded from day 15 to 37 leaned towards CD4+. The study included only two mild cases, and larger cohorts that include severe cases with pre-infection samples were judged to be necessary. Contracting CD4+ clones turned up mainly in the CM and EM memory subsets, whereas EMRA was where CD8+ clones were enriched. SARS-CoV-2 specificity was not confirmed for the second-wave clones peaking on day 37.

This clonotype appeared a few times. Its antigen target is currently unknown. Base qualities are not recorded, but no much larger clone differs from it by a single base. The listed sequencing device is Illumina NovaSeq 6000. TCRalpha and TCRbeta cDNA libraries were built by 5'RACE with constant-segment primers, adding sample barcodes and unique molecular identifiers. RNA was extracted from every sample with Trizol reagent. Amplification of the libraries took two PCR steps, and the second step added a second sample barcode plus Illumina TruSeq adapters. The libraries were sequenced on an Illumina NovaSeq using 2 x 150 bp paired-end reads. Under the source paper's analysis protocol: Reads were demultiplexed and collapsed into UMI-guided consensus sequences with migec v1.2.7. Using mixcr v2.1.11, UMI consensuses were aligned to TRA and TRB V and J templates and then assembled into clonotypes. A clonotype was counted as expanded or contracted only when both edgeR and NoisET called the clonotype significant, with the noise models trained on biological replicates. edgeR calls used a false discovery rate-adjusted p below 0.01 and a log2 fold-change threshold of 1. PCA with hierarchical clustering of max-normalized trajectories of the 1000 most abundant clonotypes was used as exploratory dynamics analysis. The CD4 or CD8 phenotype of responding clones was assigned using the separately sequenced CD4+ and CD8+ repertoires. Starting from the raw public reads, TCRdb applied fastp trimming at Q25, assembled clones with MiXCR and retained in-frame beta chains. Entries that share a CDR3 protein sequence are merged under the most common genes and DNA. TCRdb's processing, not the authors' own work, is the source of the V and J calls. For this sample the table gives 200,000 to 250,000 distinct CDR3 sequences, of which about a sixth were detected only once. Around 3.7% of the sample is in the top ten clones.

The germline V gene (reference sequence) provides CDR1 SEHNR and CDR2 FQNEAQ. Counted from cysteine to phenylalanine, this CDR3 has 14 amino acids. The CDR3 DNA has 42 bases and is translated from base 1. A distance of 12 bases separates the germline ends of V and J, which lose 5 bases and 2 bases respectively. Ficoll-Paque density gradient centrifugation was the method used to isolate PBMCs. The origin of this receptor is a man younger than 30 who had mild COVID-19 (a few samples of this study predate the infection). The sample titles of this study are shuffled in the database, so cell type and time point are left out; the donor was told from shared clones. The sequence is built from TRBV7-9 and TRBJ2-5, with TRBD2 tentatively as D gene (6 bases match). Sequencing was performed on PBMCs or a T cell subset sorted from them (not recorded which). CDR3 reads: CASSRGLRQETQYF. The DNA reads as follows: TGTGCCAGCAGCCGGGGACTCCGGCAAGAGACCCAGTACTTC.